This TCR beta chain stems from a study of blood T cell repertoires in COVID-19. CDR1 is SGHDT, CDR2 YYEEEE, per germline. Between the trimmed V and J ends, which lost 4 bases and 3 bases, there was a span of 15 bases. The CDR3 spans 15 residues. Per the study methods: Estimation of nucleated cell counts was performed using reference gene primer amplification. This table comes from immunoSEQ multiplex PCR, and its TCRdb copy is limited to in-frame clones, with some not included. V, J and clone size are those of that table, while D and trimming were read from the DNA. The sample has 65,000 or so clones; over 60% are singletons.

Sequencing used peripheral blood. The TCR originated in a woman aged 45 to 65 with active or convalescent COVID-19. The rearrangement uses TRBV5-6 and TRBJ2-3; the D gene is possibly TRBD1 (5 bases). CDR3 in amino acids: CASSRSPRETDTQYF. The CDR3 bases are TGTGCCAGCAGCCGGAGCCCCAGGGAAACAGATACGCAGTATTTT. Variable domain in full (rest from reference TRBV5-6 and TRBJ2-3): DAGVTQSPTHLIKTRGQQVTLRCSPKSGHDTVSWYQQALGQGPQFIFQYYEEEERQRGNFPDRFSGHQFPNYSSELNVNALLLGDSALYLCASSRSPRETDTQYFGPGTRLTVL.